This T cell receptor beta chain came from a study of blood T cell repertoires in COVID-19. About the study: Sample material is recorded as cDNA or gDNA derived from T cells, B-cell-depleted T cells, or PBMCs.

Looked up from germline, CDR1 is LNHDA and CDR2 is SQIVND (reference sequence). V shed 5 bases and J 3 bases; nucleotides not matched to a gene: 3. This CDR3 spans 15 amino acids. Original processing notes: Reference gene primer amplification in the assay estimated nucleated cell counts. The data were produced by immunoSEQ multiplex PCR, yet TCRdb's version contains in-frame clones alone and is incomplete. V and J calls and clone size are as listed in that table; D and trimming were resolved from the DNA. The data contain around 98,000 clones, about 85% of them seen just once; the ten biggest clones take up 4% to 5.5%.

This TCR came from a man in his 70s with acute or convalescent COVID-19. The sample taken for sequencing was peripheral blood. The chain has TRBV19 and TRBJ2-3; 12 bases align to TRBD2. CDR3 sequence (DNA): TGTGCCAGTAGTGCTAGCGGGGGGGCAACAGATACGCAGTATTTT. Residues: CASSASGGATDTQYF.